The 4 T cell receptor beta chains listed next were all sequenced from one sample in a study of cytomegalovirus exposure and HLA in healthy donors. Primers: 60 Vbeta forward and 13 Jbeta reverse. Clones were read by immunoSEQ multiplex PCR, and TCRdb kept only the in-frame ones, dropping some. The sample gives 99,000 or so clones, almost 80% of which show up once; roughly 5% is in the top ten. Source material: PBMCs. These receptors were collected from a man aged 55 to 70 in good health and CMV-seropositive.

By proportion, this clone is medium-sized. The chain uses TRBV6-4 and TRBJ2-2; weak D call: TRBD1 (5 bases). CDR1 and CDR2 (germline): MRHNA, SNTAGT. Trimming took off 4 bases at V and 5 bases at J, with 11 bases between the two ends. The CDR3 has 14 amino acids. The CDR3 sequence: CASSGSGSTGELFF. The CDR3 DNA reads TGTGCCAGCAGTGGGTCAGGGTCTACCGGGGAGCTGTTTTTT.

This clone was seen a single time. The rearrangement joins TRBV27 to TRBJ2-7; 8 bases align to TRBD1. This CDR3 spans 12 amino acids. CDR1 is MNHEY and CDR2 is SMNVEV in the germline V gene (reference sequence). The V segment lost 9 bases and the J segment 4 bases; nucleotides outside the gene matches: 5. Here the CDR3 reads CARGDRRYEQYF. The CDR3 nucleotides are TGTGCCAGGGGGGACAGGAGGTACGAGCAGTACTTC.

In its sample, this clone was seen a few times. V gene TRBV7-9 combines with J gene TRBJ1-6; 7 bases are shared with TRBD1. Germline-derived CDR1 and CDR2 are SEHNR and FQNEAQ (reference sequence). J gave up 7 bases and V 0 bases, and 0 bases lay outside the gene matches. The CDR3 totals 14 residues. In nucleotides, the CDR3 is TGTGCCAGCAGCTTAGCGACAGGGAATTCACCCCTCCACTTT. It translates to CASSLATGNSPLHF.

The chain recombines TRBV11-2 with TRBJ2-2, with TRBD1 matching 7 bases. With 5 bases clipped from V and 1 base from J, the junction kept 1 base outside the gene matches. Germline loops: CDR1 SGHAT, CDR2 FQNNGV. The CDR3 runs 14 residues. In DNA, the CDR3 is TGTGCCAGCAGCCGACAGGGGAACACCGGGGAGCTGTTTTTT. Its protein is CASSRQGNTGELFF.